This passage covers 23 T cell receptor beta chains from one sample sequenced in a study of blood T cell repertoires in COVID-19. Assay used: immunoSEQ multiplex PCR; TCRdb lists only in-frame clones, some missing. The data hold under 300,000 clones, with roughly nine tenths observed a single time. Sequencing was done on a sample of PBMCs or T cells enriched from blood (not recorded which). The receptors shown here come from a woman aged 18-30 years who had recovered from COVID-19.

The chain employs TRBV10-2 and TRBJ2-5; 12 positions agree with TRBD2. Trimming cost V 6 bases and J 1 base; bases outside gene matches: 3. The CDR3 is 15 residues long. Germline V lookup: CDR1 WSHSY, CDR2 SAAADI. CDR3 protein: CASRTSGGTQETQYF. CDR3 nucleotides: TGCGCCAGCAGAACTAGCGGGGGGACCCAAGAGACCCAGTACTTC.

This chain links TRBV12-3 or TRBV12-4 with TRBJ1-5; no definite D call. The CDR3 covers 13 residues. Trimming stripped 2 bases from V and 3 bases from J, with 5 bases between. The CDR3 bases are TGTGCCAGCAGTTTACGGTCCAATCAGCCCCAGCATTTT. It codes for CASSLRSNQPQHF.

The J gene is TRBJ2-3, the V gene TRBV7-2; 13 bases align to TRBD2. This CDR3 has 19 residues. The V segment lost 7 bases and the J segment 2 bases; nucleotides outside the gene matches: 15. Germline assignment: CDR1 SGHTA and CDR2 FQGNSA. This CDR3 reads CASNPTTGTSGEPTDTQYF. Written as DNA, the CDR3 is TGTGCCAGCAACCCAACGACGGGGACTAGCGGGGAGCCCACAGATACGCAGTATTTT. Combining the CDR3 with reference TRBV7-2 and TRBJ2-3 gives the whole variable domain GAGVSQSPSNKVTEKGKDVELRCDPISGHTALYWYRQSLGQGLEFLIYFQGNSAPDKSGLPSDRFSAERTGGSVSTLTIQRTQQEDSAVYLCASNPTTGTSGEPTDTQYFGPGTRLTVL.

The chain uses TRBV19 and TRBJ1-1; D gene uncertain. Trimming shortened V by 3 bases and J by 7 bases, and 9 bases separated the two germline ends. CDR3 size: 12 residues. From germline, CDR1 is LNHDA and CDR2 SQIVND (reference sequence). DNA for the CDR3: TGTGCCAGTAGTATCGGAGGGATTGAAGCTTTCTTT. Its protein is CASSIGGIEAFF.

V usage is TRBV3-1 (or the pseudogene TRBV3-2) and J usage is TRBJ2-5, with 9 nucleotides matching TRBD1. V dropped 0 bases and J dropped 4; count of bases not matched to a gene: 3. The germline CDR1 and CDR2 sequences are LGHDT and YNNKEL (reference sequence). The CDR3 spans 15 residues. This chain's CDR3 is CASSQEWTGVETQYF. CDR3 bases: TGTGCCAGCAGCCAAGAATGGACAGGGGTAGAGACCCAGTACTTC.

This clone was found once. The chain uses TRBV5-6 and TRBJ1-3, with D unresolved. Germline assignment: CDR1 SGHDT and CDR2 YYEEEE. The CDR3 spans 15 residues. Trimming left V 2 bases short and J 0 bases short, with 9 bases between. CDR3 nucleotide sequence: TGTGCCAGCAGCTTCAGTTGGAGCTCTGGAAACACCATATATTTT. Translating gives CASSFSWSSGNTIYF.

This clone came up once. The rearrangement joins TRBV2 to TRBJ1-2; 7 bases fit TRBD1. Germline V lookup: CDR1 SNHLY, CDR2 FYNNEI. With 3 bases clipped from V and 8 bases from J, the junction kept 9 bases outside the gene matches. The CDR3 totals 14 residues. The CDR3 region has the DNA TGTGCCAGCAGTGATTCAGGGGGACCGCCGGGCTACACCTTC. Residues: CASSDSGGPPGYTF.

The chain couples TRBV27 to TRBJ2-3; 11 bases match TRBD2. Germline V gives CDR1 MNHEY, CDR2 SMNVEV (reference sequence). V dropped 5 bases and J dropped 0; count of bases not matched to a gene: 16. This CDR3 contains 20 residues. Here the CDR3 DNA reads TGTGCCAGCAGTCCTGGGGGGCCGACTAGCGGGGCACCTAGCACAGATACGCAGTATTTT. Its translation: CASSPGGPTSGAPSTDTQYF.

As concerns this clone: One junction end does not reproduce the germline sequence, and a read error may be involved. The chain couples TRBV7-7 to TRBJ2-5; TRBD2 matches at 12 bases. The length of the CDR3 is 18 residues. Germline V gives CDR1 SSHAT, CDR2 FNYEAQ (reference sequence). The CDR3, as DNA: TGTGCTAGCAGCTTACACGGGGGACTAGCGGGCGACCAAGAGACCCAGTACTTC. This encodes CASSLHGGLAGDQETQYF.

The J gene is TRBJ2-2, the V gene TRBV2; the D is unclear. From germline, CDR1 is SNHLY and CDR2 FYNNEI. The V end lost 4 bases, the J end lost 1 base, and 7 bases lay between the germline ends. The CDR3 loop spans 14 amino acids. The CDR3 DNA reads as TGTGCCAGCAGTGCGGAGAAGAACACCGGGGAGCTGTTTTTT. Its translation is CASSAEKNTGELFF. Combining the CDR3 with reference TRBV2 and TRBJ2-2 gives the whole variable domain EPEVTQTPSHQVTQMGQEVILRCVPISNHLYFYWYRQILGQKVEFLVSFYNNEISEKSEIFDDQFSVERPDGSNFTLKIRSTKLEDSAMYFCASSAEKNTGELFFGEGSRLTVL.

The chain carries TRBV18 and TRBJ2-7; D is possibly TRBD1 (5 bases). Germline V gene lookup returns CDR1 KGHSH and CDR2 LQKENI. The CDR3 totals 16 residues. Deletions cut 5 bases from V and 2 bases from J, with 19 bases between. The CDR3 bases are TGTGCCAGCTCATCAACGACAGTTCCTGCACCCTACGAGCAGTACTTC. Translation: CASSSTTVPAPYEQYF.

The chain uses TRBV4-2 and TRBJ2-7, with D maybe TRBD2 (6 bases). CDR1 is LGHNA and CDR2 is YNFKEQ in the germline V gene. With 0 bases removed from V and 7 bases from J, the gap between germline ends came to 10 bases. The CDR3 consists of 13 residues. Written as DNA, the CDR3 is TGTGCCAGCAGCCAAGATACGGGGGTGGAGCAGTACTTC. Protein: CASSQDTGVEQYF.

The chain carries TRBV19 and TRBJ1-1, with D unresolved. Trimming stripped 1 base from V and 3 bases from J, with 9 bases between. CDR1 is LNHDA and CDR2 is SQIVND in the germline V gene (reference sequence). The CDR3 runs to 14 residues. CDR3 protein: CASSIGDGDTEAFF. The CDR3 DNA reads as TGTGCCAGTAGTATAGGTGACGGGGACACTGAAGCTTTCTTT. Together with reference TRBV19 and TRBJ1-1, the CDR3 gives the full variable domain: DGGITQSPKYLFRKEGQNVTLSCEQNLNHDAMYWYRQDPGQGLRLIYYSQIVNDFQKGDIAEGYSVSREKKESFPLTVTSAQKNPTAFYLCASSIGDGDTEAFFGQGTRLTVV.

The V gene is TRBV7-8, the J gene TRBJ2-1; D is possibly TRBD2 (7 bases). V gave up 3 bases and J gave up 4 bases, with 13 bases separating them. The CDR3 is 15 amino acids. Germline V gene sequence: CDR1 SGHVS, CDR2 FQNEAQ. DNA for the CDR3: TGTGCCAGCAGCTTGTCGGCGGGGGCTTACAATGAGCAGTTCTTC. Its translation is CASSLSAGAYNEQFF.

The chain is built from TRBV6-1 and TRBJ2-2; 11 positions match TRBD2. CDR1 is MNHNS, CDR2 SASEGT, per germline. There are 17 residues in the CDR3. V lost 4 bases and J lost 2; bases outside the gene matches: 6. Here the CDR3 reads CASSVASGGINTGELFF. The CDR3 DNA follows: TGTGCCAGCAGTGTGGCTAGCGGGGGGATTAACACCGGGGAGCTGTTTTTT.

The chain links TRBV5-6 to TRBJ1-5, with 11 bases fitting TRBD1. The CDR3 contains 16 residues. V lost 4 bases, J lost 2 bases, and 5 bases stayed unmatched. The germline CDR1 and CDR2 sequences are SGHDT and YYEEEE. This CDR3 is CASSRTGGGGNQPQHF. CDR3 in DNA: TGTGCCAGCAGCCGGACAGGGGGCGGTGGCAATCAGCCCCAGCATTTT.

This clone was seen more than once but under ten times. This sequence joins TRBV4-1 and TRBJ1-3; TRBD1 agrees at 8 bases. Germline-derived CDR1 and CDR2 are MGHRA and YSYEKL. J was trimmed by 1 base and V by 0 bases; bases with no gene match: 2. The CDR3 length is 16 residues. The chain's CDR3 is CASSQDGTGSGNTIYF. DNA for the CDR3: TGCGCCAGCAGCCAAGATGGGACAGGATCTGGAAACACCATATATTTT.

The chain recombines TRBV28 with TRBJ1-2; 8 bases map to TRBD1. Germline CDR1 and CDR2: MDHEN and SYDVKM. This CDR3 is built from 15 residues. With V trimmed by 7 bases and J by 5 bases, 12 bases remained unmatched. In DNA form, the CDR3 reads TGTGCCAGCAACTCAATCGACAGGGGCGGGTATGGCTACACCTTC. This gives the protein CASNSIDRGGYGYTF.

V usage is TRBV19 and J usage is TRBJ1-2; no reliable D call. From germline, CDR1 is LNHDA and CDR2 SQIVND (reference sequence). CDR3 size: 12 residues. V gave up 8 bases and J gave up 4 bases, with 11 bases separating them. The CDR3 loop is CASFLGGYGYTF. DNA of the CDR3: TGTGCCAGTTTTCTCGGAGGCTATGGCTACACCTTC.

The CDR3 spells CASSKQVTDTQYF. CDR3 nucleotide sequence: TGTGCCAGCAGTAAACAGGTCACAGATACGCAGTATTTT. V usage is TRBV6-5 and J usage is TRBJ2-3; D is possibly TRBD1 (5 bases). The length of the CDR3 is 13 residues. V lost 5 bases, J lost 2 bases, and 8 bases lay in between. Germline V lookup: CDR1 MNHEY, CDR2 SVGAGI.

The J gene is TRBJ1-1, the V gene TRBV28; D may be TRBD1 (5 bases). Germline loops: CDR1 MDHEN, CDR2 SYDVKM. V was pared by 6 bases and J by 12 bases, with 20 bases between. The CDR3 is made up of 13 amino acids. The CDR3 DNA follows: TGTGCCAGCAGCCTATCGGGGGACGGAAAAACTTTCTTT. This gives the protein CASSLSGDGKTFF.

CDR3 amino acids: CASRNLAGGGETQYF. The CDR3 coding sequence is TGCGCCAGCAGGAACCTAGCGGGGGGGGGAGAGACCCAGTACTTC. This sequence joins TRBV10-2 and TRBJ2-5; 12 nucleotides line up with TRBD2. Germline CDR1 reads WSHSY; CDR2 reads SAAADI. V was clipped by 6 bases and J by 4 bases; unmatched bases: 6. The CDR3 loop spans 15 amino acids.

This clone was counted once. This rearrangement joins TRBV7-9 to TRBJ1-1, with TRBD1 as a possible D gene (5 bases). This CDR3 is 16 amino acids long. The ends were cut back, 1 base at V and 3 bases at J, with 15 bases in the middle. In germline, CDR1 is SEHNR, CDR2 FQNEAQ (reference sequence). CDR3 sequence (DNA): TGTGCCAGCAGCTTAGAGCAGGGAACGGGGGACACTGAAGCTTTCTTT. Translated: CASSLEQGTGDTEAFF.